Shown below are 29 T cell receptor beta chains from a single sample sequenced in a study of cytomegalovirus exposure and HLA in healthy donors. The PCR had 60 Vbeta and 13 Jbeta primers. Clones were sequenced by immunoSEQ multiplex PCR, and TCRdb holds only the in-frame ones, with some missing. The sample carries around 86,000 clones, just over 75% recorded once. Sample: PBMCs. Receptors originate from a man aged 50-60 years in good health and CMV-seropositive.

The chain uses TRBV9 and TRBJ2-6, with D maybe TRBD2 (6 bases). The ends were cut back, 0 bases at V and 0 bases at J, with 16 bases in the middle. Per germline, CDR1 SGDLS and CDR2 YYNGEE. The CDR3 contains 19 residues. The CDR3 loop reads CASSVAVPSAFSGANVLTF. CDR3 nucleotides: TGTGCCAGCAGCGTAGCTGTTCCTAGCGCCTTCTCTGGGGCCAACGTCCTGACTTTC.

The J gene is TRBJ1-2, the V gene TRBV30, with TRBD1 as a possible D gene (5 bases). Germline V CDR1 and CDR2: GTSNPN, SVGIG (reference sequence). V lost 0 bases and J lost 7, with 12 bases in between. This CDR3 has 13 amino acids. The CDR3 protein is CAWSVGGRGGYTF. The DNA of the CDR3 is TGTGCCTGGAGTGTTGGAGGGAGGGGTGGCTACACCTTC.

The CDR3 DNA sequence: TGCGCCAGCAGCCAGGCCGCGTCAGGGAAGGCCTACGAGCAGTACTTC. As protein: CASSQAASGKAYEQYF. V gene TRBV4-1 combines with J gene TRBJ2-7; tentatively, D is TRBD1 (5 bases). The V gene lost 3 bases and the J gene lost 2 bases, with 17 bases spanning the gap. The germline V gene encodes CDR1 MGHRA and CDR2 YSYEKL. CDR3 length equals 16 residues.

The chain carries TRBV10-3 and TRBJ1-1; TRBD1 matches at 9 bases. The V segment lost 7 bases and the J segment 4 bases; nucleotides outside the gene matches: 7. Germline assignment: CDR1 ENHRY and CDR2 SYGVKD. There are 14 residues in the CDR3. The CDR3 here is CAIKEDRGFTEAFF. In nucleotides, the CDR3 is TGTGCCATCAAGGAGGACAGGGGATTCACTGAAGCTTTCTTT.

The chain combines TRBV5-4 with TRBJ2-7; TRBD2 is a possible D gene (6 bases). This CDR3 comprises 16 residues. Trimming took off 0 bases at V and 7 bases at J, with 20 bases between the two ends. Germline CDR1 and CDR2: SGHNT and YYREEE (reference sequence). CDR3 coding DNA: TGTGCCAGCAGCTTGGAAGGCGGGAACAGCTTTGCTGAGCAGTACTTC. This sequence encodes CASSLEGGNSFAEQYF.

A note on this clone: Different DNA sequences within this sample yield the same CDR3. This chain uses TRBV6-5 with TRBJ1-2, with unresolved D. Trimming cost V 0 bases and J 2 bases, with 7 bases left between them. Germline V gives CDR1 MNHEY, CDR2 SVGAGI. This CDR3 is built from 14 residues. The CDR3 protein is CASSYSSRNYGYTF. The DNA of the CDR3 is TGTGCCAGCAGTTACTCTTCCAGGAACTATGGCTACACCTTC.

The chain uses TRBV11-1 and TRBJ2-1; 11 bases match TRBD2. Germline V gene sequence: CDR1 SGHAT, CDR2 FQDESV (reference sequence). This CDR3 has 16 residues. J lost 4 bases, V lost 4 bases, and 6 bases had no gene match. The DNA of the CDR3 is TGTGCCAGCAGCTGGGGACTAGCGGCCCGTTACAATGAGCAGTTCTTC. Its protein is CASSWGLAARYNEQFF.

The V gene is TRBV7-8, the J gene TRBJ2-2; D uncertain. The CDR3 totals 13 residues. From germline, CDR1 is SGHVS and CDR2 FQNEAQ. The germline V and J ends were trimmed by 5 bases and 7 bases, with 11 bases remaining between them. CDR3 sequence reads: CASSPSLLGELFF. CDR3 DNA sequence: TGTGCCAGCAGCCCATCACTGCTCGGGGAGCTGTTTTTT.

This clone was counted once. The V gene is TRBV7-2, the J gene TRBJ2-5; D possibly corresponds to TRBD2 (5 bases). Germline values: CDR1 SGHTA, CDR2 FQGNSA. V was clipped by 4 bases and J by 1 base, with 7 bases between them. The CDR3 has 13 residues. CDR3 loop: CASSWSGQETQYF. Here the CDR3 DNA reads TGTGCCAGCAGCTGGAGCGGCCAAGAGACCCAGTACTTC.

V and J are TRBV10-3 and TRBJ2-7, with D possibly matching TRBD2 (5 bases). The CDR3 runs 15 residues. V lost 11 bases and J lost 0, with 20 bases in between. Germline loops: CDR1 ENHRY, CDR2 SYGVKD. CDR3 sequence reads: CAADSTGISSYEQYF. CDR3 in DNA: TGTGCCGCGGACTCGACGGGGATTAGCTCCTACGAGCAGTACTTC.

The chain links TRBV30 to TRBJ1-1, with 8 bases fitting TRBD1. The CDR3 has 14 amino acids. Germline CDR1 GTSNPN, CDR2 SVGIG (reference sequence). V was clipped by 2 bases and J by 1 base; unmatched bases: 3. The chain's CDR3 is CAWSHTGGNTEAFF. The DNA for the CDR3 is TGTGCCTGGAGTCACACAGGGGGGAACACTGAAGCTTTCTTT.

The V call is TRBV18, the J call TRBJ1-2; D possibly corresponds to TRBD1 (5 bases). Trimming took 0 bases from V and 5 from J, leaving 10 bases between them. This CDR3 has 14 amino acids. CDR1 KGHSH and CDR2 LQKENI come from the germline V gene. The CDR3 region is CASSPPDRPYGYTF. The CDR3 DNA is TGTGCCAGCTCACCACCTGACAGACCGTATGGCTACACCTTC.

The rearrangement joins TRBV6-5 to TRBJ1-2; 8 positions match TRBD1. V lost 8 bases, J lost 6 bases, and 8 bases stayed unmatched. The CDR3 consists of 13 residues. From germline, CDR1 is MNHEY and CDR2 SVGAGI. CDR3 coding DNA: TGTGCCAGCCTTTTTCGGACAGGGAATGGCTACACCTTC. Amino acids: CASLFRTGNGYTF.

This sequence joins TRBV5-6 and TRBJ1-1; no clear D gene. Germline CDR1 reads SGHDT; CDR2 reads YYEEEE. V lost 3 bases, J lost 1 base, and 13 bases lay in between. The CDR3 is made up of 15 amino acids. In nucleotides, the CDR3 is TGTGCCAGCAGCTCGGAGGGCCGGGCGAACACTGAAGCTTTCTTT. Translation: CASSSEGRANTEAFF.

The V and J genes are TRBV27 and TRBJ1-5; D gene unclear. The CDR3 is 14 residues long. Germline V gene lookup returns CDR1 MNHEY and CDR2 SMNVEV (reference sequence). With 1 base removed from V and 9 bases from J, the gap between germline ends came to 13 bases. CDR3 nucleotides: TGTGCCAGCAGTTTATACGCTTGGGGAGGGCCCCAGCATTTT. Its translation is CASSLYAWGGPQHF.

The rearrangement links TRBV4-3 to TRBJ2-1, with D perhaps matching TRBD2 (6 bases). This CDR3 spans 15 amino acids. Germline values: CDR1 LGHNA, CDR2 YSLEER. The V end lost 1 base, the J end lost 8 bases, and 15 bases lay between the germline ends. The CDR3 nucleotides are TGCGCCAGCAGCCAAGTATGGGGAGGTGCCGATGAGCAGTTCTTC. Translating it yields CASSQVWGGADEQFF.

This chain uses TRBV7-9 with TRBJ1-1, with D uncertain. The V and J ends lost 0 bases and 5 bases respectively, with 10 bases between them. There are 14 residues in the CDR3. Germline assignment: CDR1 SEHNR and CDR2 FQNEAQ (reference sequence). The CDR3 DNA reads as TGTGCCAGCAGCTTAGCCGTACTTGAAACTGAAGCTTTCTTT. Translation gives CASSLAVLETEAFF.

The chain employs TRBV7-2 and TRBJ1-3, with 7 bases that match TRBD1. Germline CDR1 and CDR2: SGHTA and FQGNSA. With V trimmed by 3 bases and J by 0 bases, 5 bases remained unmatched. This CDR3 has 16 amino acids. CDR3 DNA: TGTGCCAGCAGCTTTGCAGGGGGATACTCTGGAAACACCATATATTTT. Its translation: CASSFAGGYSGNTIYF.

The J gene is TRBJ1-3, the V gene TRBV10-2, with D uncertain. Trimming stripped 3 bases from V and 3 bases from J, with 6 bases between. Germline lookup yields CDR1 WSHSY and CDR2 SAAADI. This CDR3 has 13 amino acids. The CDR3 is CASSEGSGNTIYF. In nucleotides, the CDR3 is TGCGCCAGCAGTGAAGGGAGTGGAAACACCATATATTTT.

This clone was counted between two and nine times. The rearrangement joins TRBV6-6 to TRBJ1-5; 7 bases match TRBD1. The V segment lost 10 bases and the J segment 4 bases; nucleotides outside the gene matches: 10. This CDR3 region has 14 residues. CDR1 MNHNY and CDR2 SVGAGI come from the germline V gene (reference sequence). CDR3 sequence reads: CANQRQGWNQPQHF. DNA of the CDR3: TGTGCCAACCAAAGACAGGGCTGGAATCAGCCCCAGCATTTT.

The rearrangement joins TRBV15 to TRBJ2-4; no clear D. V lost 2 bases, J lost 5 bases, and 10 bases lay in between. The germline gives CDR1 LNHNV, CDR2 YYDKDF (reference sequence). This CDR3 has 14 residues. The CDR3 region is CATSRSENENIQYF. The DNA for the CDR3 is TGTGCCACCAGCAGATCTGAGAATGAAAACATTCAGTACTTC.

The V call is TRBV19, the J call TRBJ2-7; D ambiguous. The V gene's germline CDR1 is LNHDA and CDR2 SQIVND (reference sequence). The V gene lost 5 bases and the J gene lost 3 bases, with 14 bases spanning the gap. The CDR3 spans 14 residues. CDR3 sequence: CASSPLIDLYEQYF. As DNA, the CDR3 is TGTGCCAGTAGTCCGCTCATAGATCTCTACGAGCAGTACTTC.

The CDR3 bases are TGTGCCAGCAGTAGGAGGGGAAGCAATCAGCCCCAGCATTTT. Amino acids: CASSRRGSNQPQHF. The chain combines TRBV6-5 with TRBJ1-5; tentatively, D is TRBD1 (5 bases). Trimming left V 5 bases short and J 1 base short, with 9 bases between. CDR1 is MNHEY and CDR2 is SVGAGI in the germline V gene. This CDR3 has 14 amino acids.

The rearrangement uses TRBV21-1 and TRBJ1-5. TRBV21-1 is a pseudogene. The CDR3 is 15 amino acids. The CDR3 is CASSKGRMVDQPQHF. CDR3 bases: TGTGCCAGCAGCAAAGGGAGGATGGTAGATCAGCCCCAGCATTTT.

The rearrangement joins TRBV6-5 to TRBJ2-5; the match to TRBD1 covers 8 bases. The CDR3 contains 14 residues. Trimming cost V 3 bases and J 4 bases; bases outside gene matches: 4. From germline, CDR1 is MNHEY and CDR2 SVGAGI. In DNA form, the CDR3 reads TGTGCCAGCAGTTATCCAGGGGGCAGAGAGACCCAGTACTTC. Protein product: CASSYPGGRETQYF.

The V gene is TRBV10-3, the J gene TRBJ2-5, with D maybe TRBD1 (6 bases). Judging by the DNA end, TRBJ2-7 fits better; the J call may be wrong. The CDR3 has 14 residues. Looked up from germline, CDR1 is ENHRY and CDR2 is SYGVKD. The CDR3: CAISESRGTYEQYF. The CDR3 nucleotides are TGTGCCATCAGTGAGTCAAGGGGGACCTACGAGCAGTACTTC.

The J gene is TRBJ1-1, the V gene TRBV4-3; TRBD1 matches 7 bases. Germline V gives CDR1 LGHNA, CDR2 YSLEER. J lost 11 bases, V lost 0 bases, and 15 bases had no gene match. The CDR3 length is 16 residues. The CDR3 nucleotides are TGCGCCAGCAGCCAAGAACGGACTGGTAGGGGGCTGGGCGCTTTCTTT. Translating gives CASSQERTGRGLGAFF.

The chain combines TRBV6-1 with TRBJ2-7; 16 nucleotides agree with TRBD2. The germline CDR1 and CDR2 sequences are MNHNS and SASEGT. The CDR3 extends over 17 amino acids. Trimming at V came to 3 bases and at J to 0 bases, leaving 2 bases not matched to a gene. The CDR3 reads CASSEGLAGGSSYEQYF. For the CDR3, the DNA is TGTGCCAGCAGTGAGGGACTAGCGGGAGGGAGCTCCTACGAGCAGTACTTC.

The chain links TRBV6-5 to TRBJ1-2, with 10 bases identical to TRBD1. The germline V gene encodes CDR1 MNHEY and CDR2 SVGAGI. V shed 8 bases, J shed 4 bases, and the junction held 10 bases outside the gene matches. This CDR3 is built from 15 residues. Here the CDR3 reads CASASGTGAFYGYTF. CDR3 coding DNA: TGTGCCAGCGCCTCCGGGACAGGGGCGTTCTATGGCTACACCTTC.